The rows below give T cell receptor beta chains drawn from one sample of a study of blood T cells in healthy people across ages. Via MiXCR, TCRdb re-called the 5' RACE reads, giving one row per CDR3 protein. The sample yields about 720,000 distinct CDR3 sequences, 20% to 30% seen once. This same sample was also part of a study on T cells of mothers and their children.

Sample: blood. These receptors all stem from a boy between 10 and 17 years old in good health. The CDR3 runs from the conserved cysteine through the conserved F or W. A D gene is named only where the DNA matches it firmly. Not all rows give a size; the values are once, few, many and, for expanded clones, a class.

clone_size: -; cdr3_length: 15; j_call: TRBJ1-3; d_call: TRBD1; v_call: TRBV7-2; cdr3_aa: CASSLNRGSGNTIYF; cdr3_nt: TGTGCCAGCAGCTTAAACAGGGGCTCTGGAAACACCATATATTTT
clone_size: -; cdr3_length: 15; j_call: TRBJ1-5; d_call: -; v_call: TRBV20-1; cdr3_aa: CSARGGAAAFQPQHF; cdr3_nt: TGCAGTGCTAGAGGGGGGGCCGCGGCATTCCAGCCCCAGCATTTT
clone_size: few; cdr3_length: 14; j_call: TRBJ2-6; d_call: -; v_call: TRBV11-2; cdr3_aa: CASGLVSGANVLTF; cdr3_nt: TGTGCCAGCGGACTCGTTTCTGGGGCCAACGTCCTGACTTTC
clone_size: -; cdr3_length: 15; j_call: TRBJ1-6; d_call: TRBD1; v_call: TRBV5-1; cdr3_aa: CASSLATGGNSPLHF; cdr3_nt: TGCGCCAGCAGCTTGGCCACAGGGGGTAATTCACCCCTCCACTTT
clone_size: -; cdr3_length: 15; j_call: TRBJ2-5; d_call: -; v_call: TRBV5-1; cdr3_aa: CASSFGSPPAETQYF; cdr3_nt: TGCGCCAGCAGCTTTGGATCCCCCCCAGCAGAGACCCAGTACTTC
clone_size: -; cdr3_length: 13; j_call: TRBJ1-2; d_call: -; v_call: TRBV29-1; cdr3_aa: CSVAAEINYGYTF; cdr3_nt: TGCAGCGTTGCCGCAGAGATTAACTATGGCTACACCTTC
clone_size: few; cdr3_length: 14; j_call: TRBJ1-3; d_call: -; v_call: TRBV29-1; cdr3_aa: CSVGLLASGNTIYF; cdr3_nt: TGCAGCGTTGGACTCCTGGCCTCTGGAAACACCATATATTTT
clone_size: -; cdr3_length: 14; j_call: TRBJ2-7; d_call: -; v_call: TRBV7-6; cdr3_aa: CASGPLAGNYEQYF; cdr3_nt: TGTGCCAGCGGCCCGCTCGCGGGGAACTACGAGCAGTACTTC
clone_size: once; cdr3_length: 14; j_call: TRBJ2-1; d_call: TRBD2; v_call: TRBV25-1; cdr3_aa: CASRWGGSYNEQFF; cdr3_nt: TGTGCCAGCCGATGGGGGGGCTCCTACAATGAGCAGTTCTTC
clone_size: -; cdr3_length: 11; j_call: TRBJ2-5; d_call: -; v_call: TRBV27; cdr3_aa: CASSLRSTLYF; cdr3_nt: TGTGCCAGCAGTCTCCGGTCGACCCTGTACTTC
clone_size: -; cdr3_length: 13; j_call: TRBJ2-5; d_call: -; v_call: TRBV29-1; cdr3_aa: CSVEDREVETQYF; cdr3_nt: TGCAGCGTTGAAGACAGGGAGGTTGAGACCCAGTACTTC
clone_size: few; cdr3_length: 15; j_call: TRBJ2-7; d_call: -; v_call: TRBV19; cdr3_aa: CASSIIGASSYEQYF; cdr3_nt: TGTGCCAGTAGTATAATCGGGGCGAGCTCCTACGAGCAGTACTTC
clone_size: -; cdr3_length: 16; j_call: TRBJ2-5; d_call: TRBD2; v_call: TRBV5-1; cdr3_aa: CASSILGTSGFYEQCF; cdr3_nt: TGCGCCAGCAGCATTCTGGGGACTAGCGGCTTCTACGAGCAGTGCTTC
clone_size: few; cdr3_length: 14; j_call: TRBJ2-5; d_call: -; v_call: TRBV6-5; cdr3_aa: CASSPGPTQETQYF; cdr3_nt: TGTGCCAGCAGCCCGGGCCCCACCCAGGAGACCCAGTACTTC
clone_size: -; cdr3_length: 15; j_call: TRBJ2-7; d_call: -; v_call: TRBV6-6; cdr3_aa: CASSEVRGSSYEQYF; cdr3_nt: TGTGCCAGCAGCGAAGTACGAGGCAGCTCCTACGAGCAGTACTTC
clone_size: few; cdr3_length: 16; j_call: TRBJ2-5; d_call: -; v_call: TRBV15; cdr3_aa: CATSRAGGRTQETQYF; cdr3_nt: TGTGCCACCAGCAGAGCCGGGGGCCGCACGCAAGAGACCCAGTACTTC
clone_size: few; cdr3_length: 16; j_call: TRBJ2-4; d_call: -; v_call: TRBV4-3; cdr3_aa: CAGSQVAGAFENIQYF; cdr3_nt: TGCGCCGGCAGCCAAGTGGCCGGGGCGTTCGAGAACATTCAGTACTTC